This T cell receptor beta chain was sequenced during a study of T cells after yellow fever vaccination. In the study overall: Preparation used SMART-Seq v4 Ultra Low Input for the low-cell-number fractions.

Study-level results: Peaking on day 5 versus 15, the secondary response was faster but weaker.

Template-switching 5'RACE yielded the TCR cDNA; a universal primer site and UMIs were added in the process. MiXCR, run by TCRdb on the 5' RACE reads, gives a single entry per CDR3 protein. This table has 300,000 to 400,000 distinct CDR3 sequences, around 13% appearing once. This clonotype was detected many times. The antigen is unknown. V gave up 4 bases and J gave up 3 bases, with 8 bases separating them. The CDR3 consists of 12 residues. Germline loops: CDR1 SGHRS, CDR2 YFSETQ. The receptor was isolated from a man aged 18 to 30 who received the YFV17D yellow fever vaccine. The material sequenced was CD4+ T cells sorted from PBMCs, taken 15 days after the yellow fever booster vaccination. The chain recombines TRBV5-1 with TRBJ2-7; D is possibly TRBD1 (6 bases). The CDR3 sequence: CASSLTGYEQYF. As DNA, the CDR3 is TGCGCCAGCAGCCTGACAGGCTACGAGCAGTACTTC.